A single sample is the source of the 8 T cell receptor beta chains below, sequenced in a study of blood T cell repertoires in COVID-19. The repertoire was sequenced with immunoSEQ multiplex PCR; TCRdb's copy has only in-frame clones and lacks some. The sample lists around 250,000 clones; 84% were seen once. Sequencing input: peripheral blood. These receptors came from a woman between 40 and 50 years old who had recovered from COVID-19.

The CDR3 DNA reads as TGTGCCAGCAGTGACGCCGAGGGACAGGGGAATTACGAGCAGTACTTC. Its protein product is CASSDAEGQGNYEQYF. The V gene is TRBV6-1, the J gene TRBJ2-7; 10 positions match TRBD1. The V and J ends lost 3 bases and 4 bases, in that order; junction bases with no gene match: 9. Germline V gene sequence: CDR1 MNHNS, CDR2 SASEGT. There are 16 residues in the CDR3.

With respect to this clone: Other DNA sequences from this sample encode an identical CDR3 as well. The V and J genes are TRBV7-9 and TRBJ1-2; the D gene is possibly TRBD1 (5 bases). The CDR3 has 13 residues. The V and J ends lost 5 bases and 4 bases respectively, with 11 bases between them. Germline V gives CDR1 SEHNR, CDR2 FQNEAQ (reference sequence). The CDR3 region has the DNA TGTGCCAGCAGCCCTCAGGGTACCTATGGCTACACCTTC. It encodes CASSPQGTYGYTF.

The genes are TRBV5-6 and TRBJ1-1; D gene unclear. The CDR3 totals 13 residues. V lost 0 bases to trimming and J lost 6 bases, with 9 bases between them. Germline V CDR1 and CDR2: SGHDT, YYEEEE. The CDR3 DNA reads TGTGCCAGCAGCTTGGCGCTAACCCCTGAAGCTTTCTTT. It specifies CASSLALTPEAFF.

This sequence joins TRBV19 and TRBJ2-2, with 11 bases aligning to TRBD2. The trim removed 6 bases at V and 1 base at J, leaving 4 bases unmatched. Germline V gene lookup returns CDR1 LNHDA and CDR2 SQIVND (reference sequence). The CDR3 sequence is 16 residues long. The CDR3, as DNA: TGTGCCAGTAGGAATAGCGGGGGGGTGAACACCGGGGAGCTGTTTTTT. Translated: CASRNSGGVNTGELFF. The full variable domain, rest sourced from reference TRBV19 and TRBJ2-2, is DGGITQSPKYLFRKEGQNVTLSCEQNLNHDAMYWYRQDPGQGLRLIYYSQIVNDFQKGDIAEGYSVSREKKESFPLTVTSAQKNPTAFYLCASRNSGGVNTGELFFGEGSRLTVL.

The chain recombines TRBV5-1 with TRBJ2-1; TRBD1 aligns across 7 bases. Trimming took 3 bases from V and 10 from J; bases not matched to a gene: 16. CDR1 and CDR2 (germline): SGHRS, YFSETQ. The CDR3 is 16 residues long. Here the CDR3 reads CASSSGGVGVTWEQFF. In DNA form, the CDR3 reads TGCGCCAGCAGCTCAGGGGGTGTGGGGGTCACATGGGAGCAGTTCTTC.

The CDR3 loop reads CASSQQIRDEAFF. CDR3 nucleotide sequence: TGTGCCAGCAGCCAGCAGATTCGGGATGAAGCTTTCTTT. The gene calls are TRBV7-2 and TRBJ1-1; D remains unclear. Trimming left V 5 bases short and J 7 bases short, with 14 bases between. The CDR3 length is 13 residues. CDR1 and CDR2 from the germline V gene are SGHTA and FQGNSA.

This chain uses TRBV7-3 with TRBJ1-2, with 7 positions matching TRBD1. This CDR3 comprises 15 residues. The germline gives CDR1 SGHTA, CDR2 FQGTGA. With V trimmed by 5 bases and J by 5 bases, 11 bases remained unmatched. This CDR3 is CASSPTPGTEYGYTF. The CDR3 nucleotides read TGTGCCAGCAGCCCCACTCCCGGGACAGAATATGGCTACACCTTC. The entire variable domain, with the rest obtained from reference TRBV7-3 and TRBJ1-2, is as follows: GAGVSQTPSNKVTEKGKYVELRCDPISGHTALYWYRQSLGQGPEFLIYFQGTGAADDSGLPNDRFFAVRPEGSVSTLKIQRTERGDSAVYLCASSPTPGTEYGYTFGSGTRLTVV.

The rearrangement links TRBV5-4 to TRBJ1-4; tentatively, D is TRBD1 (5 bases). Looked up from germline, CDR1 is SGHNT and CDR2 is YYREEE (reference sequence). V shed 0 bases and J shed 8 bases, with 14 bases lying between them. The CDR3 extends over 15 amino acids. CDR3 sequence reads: CASSLDQGGEEKLFF. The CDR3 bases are TGTGCCAGCAGCTTGGATCAGGGAGGAGAGGAAAAACTGTTTTTT.